The clone carrying this TCR beta chain was seen ten or more times. Its antigen is not identified. TCRdb reprocessed the reads with MiXCR, giving one entry per CDR3 protein. The repertoire holds about 680,000 distinct CDR3 sequences, with 20% to 25% as singletons. This entry is derived from a study of T cell repertoires in cytomegalovirus infection. Study as a whole: Based on public TCR beta signatures, there were indications of CMV infection and of a matching HLA type.

V was trimmed by 2 bases and J by 5 bases, leaving 12 bases between them. Looked up from germline, CDR1 is SGHVS and CDR2 is FQNEAQ. CDR3 size: 14 residues. Points from the study as a whole: HLA-C-restricted CMV clonotypes gave the most frequent clonotype in two of eight donors. Public TCR beta family frequency separated CMV-and-HLA carriers, including in an independent cohort.

Specimen: CD8+ T cells from PBMCs. The TCR sequence derives from a human donor in good health (CMV status not recorded). Some clones in this sample may be carry-over from other donors' samples. This sequence joins TRBV7-8 and TRBJ2-5, with D perhaps matching TRBD1 or TRBD2 (5 bases each). The CDR3 here is CASSLPLGEETQYF. The DNA for the CDR3 is TGTGCCAGCAGCTTACCCCTAGGGGAGGAGACCCAGTACTTC.